The sample holds one count of the clone carrying this T cell receptor beta chain. In the PCR, 60 Vbeta and 13 Jbeta primers were used. Profiling relied on immunoSEQ multiplex PCR, and the TCRdb table lists in-frame clones only, not all of them. Here the sample spans about 200,000 clones, about 78% being singletons. V shed 5 bases and J 3 bases; nucleotides not matched to a gene: 6. The CDR3 contains 15 residues. Germline loops: CDR1 MNHEY, CDR2 SMNVEV (reference sequence). The sample originates from a study of cytomegalovirus exposure and HLA in healthy donors. This sequence originates from a male donor in good health and CMV-seronegative. The sample taken for sequencing was PBMCs. V and J are TRBV27 and TRBJ2-7, with 11 bases matching TRBD1. CDR3 region: CASSTSGTGGYEQYF. As DNA, the CDR3 is TGTGCCAGCAGTACCTCCGGGACAGGGGGCTACGAGCAGTACTTC.